A single sample gave rise to the 8 T cell receptor beta chains below, sequenced in a study of T cell responses to AZD1222 COVID-19 vaccine. Profiling relied on immunoSEQ multiplex PCR, and the TCRdb table lists in-frame clones only, not all of them. Seen here are 80,000 or so clones, roughly 90% observed once, and the top ten hold about 5.2%. The sample consisted of peripheral blood, taken on day 0 of AZD1222 vaccination. All receptors come from an adult in good health.

The chain carries TRBV29-1 and TRBJ2-3; 9 bases align to TRBD2. This CDR3 region has 16 residues. The J segment lost 3 bases and the V segment lost 3 bases, leaving 10 bases of the junction unmatched. Per germline, CDR1 SQVTM and CDR2 ANQGSEA. CDR3 coding DNA: TGCAGCGTTGATCTGGCGGGGGGGCCCGGAACAGATACGCAGTATTTT. Translated, it gives CSVDLAGGPGTDTQYF.

J is TRBJ1-2 and V is TRBV30, with D possibly being TRBD1 (6 bases). In germline, CDR1 is GTSNPN, CDR2 SVGIG (reference sequence). V was pared by 2 bases and J by 7 bases, with 11 bases between. CDR3 length: 12 amino acids. The CDR3 sequence: CAWSSGQPGYTF. The CDR3 region has the DNA TGTGCCTGGAGTTCTGGACAGCCTGGCTACACCTTC.

The J gene is TRBJ1-6, the V gene TRBV30; TRBD1 agrees at 9 bases. Germline assignment: CDR1 GTSNPN and CDR2 SVGIG (reference sequence). J gave up 9 bases and V 4 bases, and 4 bases lay outside the gene matches. CDR3 length equals 13 residues. The CDR3 DNA reads as TGTGCCTGGAAAGGGACAGGGAGTTCACCCCTCCACTTT. Translating gives CAWKGTGSSPLHF.

The chain links TRBV5-5 to TRBJ2-7; D could derive from TRBD1 or TRBD2 (5 bases each). From germline, CDR1 is SGHKS and CDR2 YYEKEE (reference sequence). V gave up 3 bases and J gave up 2 bases, with 15 bases separating them. The CDR3 has 15 residues. DNA for the CDR3: TGTGCCAGCAGCTCCCTGAGGGACCTAACCTACGAGCAGTACTTC. This sequence encodes CASSSLRDLTYEQYF.

For this clone: The same CDR3 also results from other DNA sequences found in this sample. The chain's CDR3 is CASSLVGQPQHF. CDR3 bases: TGTGCCAGCAGCTTAGTTGGTCAGCCCCAGCATTTT. The V gene is TRBV7-2, the J gene TRBJ1-5; D remains unclear. CDR1 is SGHTA, CDR2 FQGNSA, per germline. The CDR3 totals 12 residues. Trimming shortened V by 1 base and J by 6 bases, and 4 bases separated the two germline ends.

The chain has TRBV6-6 and TRBJ2-7; 7 positions match TRBD1. The CDR3 covers 16 residues. Germline V gene data show CDR1 as MNHNY and CDR2 as SVGAGI (reference sequence). Trimming took 5 bases from V and 2 from J; bases not matched to a gene: 12. The CDR3 region has the DNA TGTGCCAGCAGTCCCCCACCGGGACAGTTAACCTACGAGCAGTACTTC. Residues: CASSPPPGQLTYEQYF.

The chain couples TRBV6-4 to TRBJ1-5, with 7 nucleotides matching TRBD1. Germline CDR1 reads MRHNA; CDR2 reads SNTAGT. V gave up 4 bases and J gave up 0 bases; unmatched junction bases: 3. This CDR3 has 15 amino acids. The CDR3, as DNA: TGTGCCAGCAGTGGGGACAGTTATAGCAATCAGCCCCAGCATTTT. Encoded protein: CASSGDSYSNQPQHF.

This chain's CDR3 is CASSPTGLAGGPGEQFF. The CDR3 DNA is TGCGCCAGCAGCCCTACGGGACTAGCGGGGGGGCCTGGTGAGCAGTTCTTC. The chain combines TRBV5-1 with TRBJ2-1, with TRBD2 matching over 16 bases. V gave up 4 bases and J gave up 9 bases; unmatched junction bases: 10. Germline CDR1 is SGHRS and CDR2 is YFSETQ. The CDR3 consists of 17 residues.